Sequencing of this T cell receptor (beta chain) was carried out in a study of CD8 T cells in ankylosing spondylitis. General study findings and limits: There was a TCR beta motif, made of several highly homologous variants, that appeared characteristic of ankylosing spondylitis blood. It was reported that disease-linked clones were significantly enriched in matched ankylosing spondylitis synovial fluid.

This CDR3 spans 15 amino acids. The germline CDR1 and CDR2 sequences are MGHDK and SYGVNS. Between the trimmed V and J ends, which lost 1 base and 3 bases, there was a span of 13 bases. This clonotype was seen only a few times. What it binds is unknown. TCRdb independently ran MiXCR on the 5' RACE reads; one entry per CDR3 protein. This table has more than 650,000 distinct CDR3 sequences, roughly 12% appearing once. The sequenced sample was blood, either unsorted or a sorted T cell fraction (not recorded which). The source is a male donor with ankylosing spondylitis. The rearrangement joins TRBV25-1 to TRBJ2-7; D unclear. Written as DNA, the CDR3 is TGTGCCAGCAGTGAATCTAAGGCCCTACTCTACGAGCAGTACTTC. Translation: CASSESKALLYEQYF.